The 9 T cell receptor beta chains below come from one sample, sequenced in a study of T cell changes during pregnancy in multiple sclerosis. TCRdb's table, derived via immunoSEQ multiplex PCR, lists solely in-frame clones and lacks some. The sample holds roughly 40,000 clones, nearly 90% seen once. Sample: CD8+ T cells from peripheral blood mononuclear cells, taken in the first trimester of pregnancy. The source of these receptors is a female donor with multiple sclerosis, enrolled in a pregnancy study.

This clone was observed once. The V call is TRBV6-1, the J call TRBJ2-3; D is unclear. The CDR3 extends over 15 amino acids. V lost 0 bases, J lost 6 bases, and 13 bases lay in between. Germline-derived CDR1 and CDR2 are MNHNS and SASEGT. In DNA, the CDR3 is TGTGCCAGCAGTGAAGCCGAAGCGACGTCGGATACGCAGTATTTT. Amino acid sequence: CASSEAEATSDTQYF.

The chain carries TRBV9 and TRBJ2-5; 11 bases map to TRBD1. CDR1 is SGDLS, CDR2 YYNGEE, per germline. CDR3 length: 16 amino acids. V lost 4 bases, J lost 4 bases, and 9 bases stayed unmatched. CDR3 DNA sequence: TGTGCCAGCAGCTCCGCCGGGACAGGGGGTATAGAGACCCAGTACTTC. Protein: CASSSAGTGGIETQYF.

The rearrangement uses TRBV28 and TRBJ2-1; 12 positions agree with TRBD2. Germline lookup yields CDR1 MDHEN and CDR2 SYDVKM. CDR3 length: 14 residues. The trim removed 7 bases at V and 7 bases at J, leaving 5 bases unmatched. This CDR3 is CASIGLAGRNEQFF. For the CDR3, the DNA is TGTGCCAGCATAGGACTAGCGGGGCGTAATGAGCAGTTCTTC.

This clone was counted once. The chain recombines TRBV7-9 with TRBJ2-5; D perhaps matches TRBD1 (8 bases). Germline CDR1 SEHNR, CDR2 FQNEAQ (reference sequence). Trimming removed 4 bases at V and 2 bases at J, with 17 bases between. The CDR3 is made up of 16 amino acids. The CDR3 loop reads CASSWGGTGDQETQYF. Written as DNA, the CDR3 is TGTGCCAGCAGCTGGGGGGGGACAGGAGATCAAGAGACCCAGTACTTC.

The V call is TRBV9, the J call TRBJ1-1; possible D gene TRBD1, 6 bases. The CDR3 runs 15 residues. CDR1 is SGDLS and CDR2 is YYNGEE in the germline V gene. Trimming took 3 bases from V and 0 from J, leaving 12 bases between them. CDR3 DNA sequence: TGTGCCAGCAGCGCCGGACAGAAGCTGAACACTGAAGCTTTCTTT. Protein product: CASSAGQKLNTEAFF.

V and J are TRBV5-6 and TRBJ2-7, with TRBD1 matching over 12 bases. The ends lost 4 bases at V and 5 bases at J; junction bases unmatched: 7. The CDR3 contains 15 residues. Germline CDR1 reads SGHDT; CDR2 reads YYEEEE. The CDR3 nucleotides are TGTGCCAGCAGCGTTCCGGGACAGGGGGCCCACGAGCAGTACTTC. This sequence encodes CASSVPGQGAHEQYF.

As DNA, the CDR3 is TGTGCCAGCACGGCTGTTTGGGGGCCTCGGTTCTTC. This gives the protein CASTAVWGPRFF. This chain connects TRBV25-1 to TRBJ2-1; tentatively, D is TRBD1 (6 bases). The CDR3 contains 12 residues. The V gene's germline CDR1 is MGHDK and CDR2 SYGVNS. The germline V and J ends were trimmed by 7 bases and 15 bases, with 19 bases remaining between them.

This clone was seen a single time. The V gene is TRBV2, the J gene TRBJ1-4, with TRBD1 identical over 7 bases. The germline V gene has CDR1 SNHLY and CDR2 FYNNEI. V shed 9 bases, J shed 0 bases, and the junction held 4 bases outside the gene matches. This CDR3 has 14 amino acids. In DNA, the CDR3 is TGTGCCAGACAGGGGCCCTCAACTAATGAAAAACTGTTTTTT. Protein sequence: CARQGPSTNEKLFF. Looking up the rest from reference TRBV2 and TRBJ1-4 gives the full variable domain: EPEVTQTPSHQVTQMGQEVILRCVPISNHLYFYWYRQILGQKVEFLVSFYNNEISEKSEIFDDQFSVERPDGSNFTLKIRSTKLEDSAMYFCARQGPSTNEKLFFGSGTQLSVL.

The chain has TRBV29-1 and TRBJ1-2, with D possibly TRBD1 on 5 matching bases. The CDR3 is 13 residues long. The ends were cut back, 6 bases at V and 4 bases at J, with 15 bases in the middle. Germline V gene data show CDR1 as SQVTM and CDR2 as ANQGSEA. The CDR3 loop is CSVAGLGPYGYTF. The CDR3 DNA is TGCAGCGTGGCAGGGTTGGGGCCCTATGGCTACACCTTC.